This entry features one T cell receptor beta chain sequence. Its binding antigen is unknown. It has no much larger one-base neighbor in the sample; base qualities were not kept. These data are taken from a study of T cell repertoires in urothelial bladder cancer (dated by TCRdb to the late 2010s). Describing the broader study: Of the 12 resected lesions, three were clinical stage cT0, three were cTa, three were cT1 and three were cT2 or greater. The study compared clonality of the TCR repertoire in bladder tumors against clonality in benign bladder inflammation. Roughly 12 patients who had bladder lesions and were undergoing transurethral resection were prospectively identified. Around twelve resected bladder lesions, made up of urothelial carcinoma (UC+) and benign (UC-) specimens, were studied.

Bladder lesion specimens were collected at transurethral resection and stored at -80C. DNA was isolated from bladder specimens obtained during transurethral resection. The paper's findings and limits, for the study overall: In carcinoma specimens, up to about 15% of infiltrating lymphocytes were accounted for by a single T-cell clone, compared with 2% to 2.5% in benign specimens. A median tumor infiltrating lymphocyte percentage of 1.5% to 2% was observed in carcinoma specimens, compared with about 12% in benign specimens. Fewer T cells were found in urothelial carcinoma specimens than in benign specimens, with medians of roughly 5,600 and 26,000, respectively.

Looking up the germline V gene (reference sequence) yields CDR1 LNHNV and CDR2 YYDKDF. Deletion took 1 base off V and 2 bases off J, with a span of 11 bases between the germline ends. The CDR3 runs 15 amino acids, cysteine and phenylalanine included. The retained sequence is limited to the CDR3, 45 bases, with the frame set at the first base. The immunoSEQ assay was used to sequence the CDR3 region of the TCR beta chain. Concerning the study's data processing: For each specimen, T-cell fraction, clonal dominance and maximum TCR clone frequency were calculated. TCRdb provides this immuneACCESS table in a form limited to in-frame rearrangements. Some clones are lacking; in checked studies, under half of them reflect an unresolved V gene, and why the rest are absent is not known. That table furnishes V, J and clone size, whereas the DNA furnished D and trimming. Here the sample has more than 10,000 clones; about 70% occur a single time. The ten most abundant clones make up approximately 8.9% of the sample.

Sequenced material: tumor-infiltrating cells from bladder cancer. The sequence joins TRBV15 to TRBJ2-5; D gene: possibly TRBD1, on 6 matching bases. The sequence was collected from a human donor with urothelial carcinoma. The base sequence is TGTGCCACCAGCAGAGGTCGACAGGATCAAGAGACCCAGTACTTC. This codes for CATSRGRQDQETQYF.